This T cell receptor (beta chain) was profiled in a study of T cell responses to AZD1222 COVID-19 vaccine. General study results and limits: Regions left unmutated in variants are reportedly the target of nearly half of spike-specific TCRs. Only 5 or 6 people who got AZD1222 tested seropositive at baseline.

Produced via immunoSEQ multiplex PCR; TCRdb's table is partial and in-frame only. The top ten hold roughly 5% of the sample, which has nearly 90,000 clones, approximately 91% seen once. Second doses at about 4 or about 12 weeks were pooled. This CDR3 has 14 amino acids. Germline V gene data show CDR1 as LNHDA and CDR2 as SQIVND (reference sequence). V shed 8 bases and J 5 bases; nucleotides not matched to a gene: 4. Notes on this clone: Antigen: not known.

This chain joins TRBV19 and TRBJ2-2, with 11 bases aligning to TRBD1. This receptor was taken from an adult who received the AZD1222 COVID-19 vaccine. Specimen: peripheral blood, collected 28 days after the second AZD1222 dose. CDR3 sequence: CASRDRGRTGELFF. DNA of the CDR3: TGTGCCAGTCGGGACAGGGGGAGAACCGGGGAGCTGTTTTTT.